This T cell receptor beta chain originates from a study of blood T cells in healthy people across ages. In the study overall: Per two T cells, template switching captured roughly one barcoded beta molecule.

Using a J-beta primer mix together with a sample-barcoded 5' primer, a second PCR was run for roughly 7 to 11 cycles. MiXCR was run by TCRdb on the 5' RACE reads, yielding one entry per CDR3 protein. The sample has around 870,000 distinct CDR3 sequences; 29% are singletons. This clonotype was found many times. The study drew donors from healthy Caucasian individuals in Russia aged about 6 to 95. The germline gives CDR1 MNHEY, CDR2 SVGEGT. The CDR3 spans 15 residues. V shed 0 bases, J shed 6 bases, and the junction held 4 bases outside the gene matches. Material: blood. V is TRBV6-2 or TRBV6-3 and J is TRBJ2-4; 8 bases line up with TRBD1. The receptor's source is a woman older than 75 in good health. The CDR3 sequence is CASSYSRQGTNIQYF. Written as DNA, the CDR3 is TGTGCCAGCAGTTACTCCCGACAGGGGACAAACATTCAGTACTTC.